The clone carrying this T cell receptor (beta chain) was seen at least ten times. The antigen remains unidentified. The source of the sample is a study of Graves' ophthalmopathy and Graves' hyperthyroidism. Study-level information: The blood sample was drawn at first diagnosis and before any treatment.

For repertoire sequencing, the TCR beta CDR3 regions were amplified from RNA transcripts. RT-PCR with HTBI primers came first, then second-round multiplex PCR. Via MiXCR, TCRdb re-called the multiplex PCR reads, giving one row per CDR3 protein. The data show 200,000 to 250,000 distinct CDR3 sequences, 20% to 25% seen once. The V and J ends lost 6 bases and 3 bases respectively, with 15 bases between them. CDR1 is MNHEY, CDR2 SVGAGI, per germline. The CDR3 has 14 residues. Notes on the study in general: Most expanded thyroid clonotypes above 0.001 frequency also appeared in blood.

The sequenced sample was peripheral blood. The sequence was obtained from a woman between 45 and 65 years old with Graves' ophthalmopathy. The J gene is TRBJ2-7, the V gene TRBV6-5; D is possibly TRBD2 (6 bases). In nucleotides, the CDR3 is TGTGCCAGCAGACTCGGGACTCCCAACTACGAGCAGTACTTC. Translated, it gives CASRLGTPNYEQYF.